The 8 T cell receptor beta chains below were found in one sample sequenced in a study of T cell responses to AZD1222 COVID-19 vaccine. The protocol was immunoSEQ multiplex PCR, while the TCRdb copy is restricted to in-frame clones and leaves out a portion. The sample includes 90,000 to 150,000 clones, around 89% of them seen just once. This specimen consisted of peripheral blood, obtained on day 0 of AZD1222 vaccination. The receptors stem from an adult in good health.

The rearrangement links TRBV5-6 to TRBJ1-2, with TRBD1 matching 7 bases. In germline, CDR1 is SGHDT, CDR2 YYEEEE. The CDR3 has 13 amino acids. J lost 2 bases, V lost 5 bases, and 3 bases had no gene match. The CDR3 region is CASRAQGNYGYTF. The CDR3 nucleotides read TGTGCCAGCAGGGCACAGGGGAACTATGGCTACACCTTC.

CDR3 in DNA: TGTGCCAGCTCACCAGCGGAGGGAAAACTGTTTTTT. This translates into CASSPAEGKLFF. The gene calls are TRBV18 and TRBJ1-4; D unresolved. The CDR3 extends over 12 amino acids. Germline loops: CDR1 KGHSH, CDR2 LQKENI. V shed 2 bases and J shed 10 bases, with 8 bases lying between them.

The chain is built from TRBV9 and TRBJ2-3; the D call may be TRBD1 or TRBD2 (5 bases each). Trimming left V 0 bases short and J 5 bases short, with 16 bases between. The CDR3 extends over 16 amino acids. Germline CDR1 reads SGDLS; CDR2 reads YYNGEE. The CDR3 is CASSVGSGPGLDTQYF. CDR3 DNA sequence: TGTGCCAGCAGCGTAGGTTCGGGACCTGGTCTAGATACGCAGTATTTT.

This clone was counted a single time. The chain links TRBV11-2 to TRBJ2-7; TRBD1 is a possible D gene (5 bases). CDR3 length: 14 residues. In germline, CDR1 is SGHAT, CDR2 FQNNGV. Trimming pared 2 bases from V and 0 bases from J, leaving 8 bases between. CDR3 in amino acids: CASSLQQASYEQYF. The CDR3 DNA is TGTGCCAGCAGCTTACAACAGGCCTCCTACGAGCAGTACTTC.

This clone occurred a few times. The V call is TRBV7-9, the J call TRBJ2-7, with 9 nucleotides matching TRBD1. Germline V lookup: CDR1 SEHNR, CDR2 FQNEAQ (reference sequence). V trimming: 6 bases; J trimming: 4 bases; junction bases outside the gene matches: 7. This CDR3 contains 14 residues. This chain's CDR3 is CASSQDRGRYEQYF. CDR3 nucleotide sequence: TGTGCCAGCAGTCAGGACAGGGGTCGATACGAGCAGTACTTC.

The CDR3 sequence: CSVGTGGRQFF. CDR3 in DNA: TGCAGTGTGGGGACTGGAGGGCGGCAGTTCTTC. The chain recombines TRBV20-1 with TRBJ2-1; possible D gene TRBD2, 6 bases. The ends were cut back, 7 bases at V and 12 bases at J, with 16 bases in the middle. The V gene's germline CDR1 is DFQATT and CDR2 SNEGSKA (reference sequence). The CDR3 spans 11 residues.

The chain combines TRBV4-1 with TRBJ2-3; maybe TRBD2 (6 bases). V lost 1 base and J 0 bases, leaving 11 bases between the germline ends. There are 16 residues in the CDR3. Looked up from germline, CDR1 is MGHRA and CDR2 is YSYEKL. The CDR3 sequence: CASSQVDGGSTDTQYF. The CDR3, as DNA: TGCGCCAGCAGCCAAGTCGACGGGGGAAGCACAGATACGCAGTATTTT.

The V call is TRBV6-5, the J call TRBJ1-1, with TRBD1 as a possible D gene (5 bases). CDR1 is MNHEY, CDR2 SVGAGI, per germline. Trimming cost V 6 bases and J 3 bases, with 17 bases left between them. This CDR3 spans 15 amino acids. The CDR3 sequence: CASSRPQGVDTEAFF. The CDR3 coding sequence is TGTGCCAGCAGCCGCCCTCAGGGAGTGGACACTGAAGCTTTCTTT.